This record concerns one T cell receptor (beta chain) sequence. Antigen: not known. The sample belongs to a study of blood T cells in healthy people across ages. General observations from the study: Both naive CD4+ cell counts and diversity were greater in long-lived donors than in aged donors. Older age went with lower TCR beta diversity per million T cells, in a roughly linear way.

Then a second PCR, running roughly 7 to 11 cycles, was carried out with a sample-barcoded 5' primer and a J-beta primer mix. Each cDNA molecule carried a tag from a template-switch adaptor that contained 12 random nucleotides. TCRdb re-called the 5' RACE reads with MiXCR, one entry per CDR3 protein. The sample holds over 1,500,000 distinct CDR3 sequences, approximately 50% seen once. At least 7 million PBMCs were isolated per sample. J lost 8 bases, V lost 5 bases, and 8 bases had no gene match. CDR3 length: 15 amino acids. Germline V gene lookup returns CDR1 SGHTA and CDR2 FQGTGA. This clonotype was obtained from a middle-aged woman in good health. The specimen sequenced was blood. The chain is built from TRBV7-3 and TRBJ1-6; 8 bases fit TRBD1. The CDR3: CASSANPGQDSPLHF. Here the CDR3 DNA reads TGTGCCAGCAGCGCAAACCCGGGACAGGATTCACCCCTCCACTTT. The full variable domain, completed using reference TRBV7-3 and TRBJ1-6, is GAGVSQTPSNKVTEKGKYVELRCDPISGHTALYWYRQSLGQGPEFLIYFQGTGAADDSGLPNDRFFAVRPEGSVSTLKIQRTERGDSAVYLCASSANPGQDSPLHFGNGTRLTVT.